Below, 21 T cell receptor beta chains from the same sample are listed, as sequenced in a study of blood T cell repertoires in COVID-19. Measured with immunoSEQ multiplex PCR; TCRdb has only the in-frame clones, and not every one. The table has approximately 500,000 clones, 85% to 90% seen once. Input material: peripheral blood. The receptors originated from a woman between 45 and 60 years old with COVID-19, enrolled during active disease.

Comments on this clone: This same CDR3 is encoded by further DNA sequences in the sample. This rearrangement joins TRBV7-8 to TRBJ1-1, with 9 nucleotides matching TRBD1. V was clipped by 5 bases and J by 1 base; unmatched bases: 2. From germline, CDR1 is SGHVS and CDR2 FQNEAQ. This CDR3 is 14 amino acids long. For the CDR3, the DNA is TGTGCCAGCAGCCTGGGACAGGGGAACACTGAAGCTTTCTTT. Its translation is CASSLGQGNTEAFF.

The rearrangement links TRBV5-1 to TRBJ2-1, with 9 bases matching TRBD1. The CDR3 consists of 16 residues. Losses at the gene ends were 2 bases for V and 6 bases for J; bases not matched to a gene: 9. Germline V gene data show CDR1 as SGHRS and CDR2 as YFSETQ. CDR3 in DNA: TGCGCCAGCAGCTTAACCACCGGGACAGGGATCAATGAGCAGTTCTTC. Translation: CASSLTTGTGINEQFF.

The rearrangement uses TRBV29-1 and TRBJ1-2; tentative D call: TRBD1 (5 bases). The V and J ends lost 5 bases and 8 bases respectively, with 18 bases between them. Germline CDR1 is SQVTM and CDR2 is ANQGSEA. This CDR3 has 13 amino acids. The CDR3 coding sequence is TGCAGCGTTAAAGGGACTTTTGCAGCGGGCTACACCTTC. It encodes CSVKGTFAAGYTF.

V gene TRBV28 combines with J gene TRBJ1-4; 9 nucleotides line up with TRBD1. Germline V gives CDR1 MDHEN, CDR2 SYDVKM. CDR3 length equals 14 residues. V lost 4 bases and J lost 8; bases outside the gene matches: 5. The DNA of the CDR3 is TGTGCCAGCAGTTGGACAGGGGAGGGGGAAAAACTGTTTTTT. It specifies CASSWTGEGEKLFF.

This clone was detected once. The chain uses TRBV5-1 and TRBJ2-3; 9 bases match TRBD1. The ends lost 4 bases at V and 2 bases at J; junction bases unmatched: 5. Looked up from germline, CDR1 is SGHRS and CDR2 is YFSETQ. The length of the CDR3 is 15 residues. This CDR3 is CASSAWDRVTDTQYF. As DNA, the CDR3 is TGCGCCAGCAGCGCGTGGGACAGGGTCACAGATACGCAGTATTTT.

V usage is TRBV7-3 and J usage is TRBJ2-3, with 14 bases fitting TRBD2. This CDR3 contains 17 residues. CDR1 is SGHTA and CDR2 is FQGTGA in the germline V gene. V lost 3 bases and J lost 2; bases outside the gene matches: 4. The CDR3: CASSLTSGGAYTDTQYF. The DNA for the CDR3 is TGTGCCAGCAGCTTGACTAGCGGGGGGGCCTACACAGATACGCAGTATTTT.

This chain connects TRBV27 to TRBJ2-1, with D possibly matching TRBD2 (6 bases). With 2 bases removed from V and 4 bases from J, the gap between germline ends came to 15 bases. Germline assignment: CDR1 MNHEY and CDR2 SMNVEV (reference sequence). The length of the CDR3 is 16 residues. As DNA, the CDR3 is TGTGCCAGCAGTTTACAAGGAGGGCGGGGATACAATGAGCAGTTCTTC. Amino acids: CASSLQGGRGYNEQFF.

The gene calls are TRBV6-2 or TRBV6-3 and TRBJ2-4; D is unresolved. Germline assignment: CDR1 MNHEY and CDR2 SVGEGT. V shed 0 bases and J shed 9 bases, with 6 bases lying between them. This CDR3 is built from 12 residues. The chain's CDR3 is CASSYSPGIQYF. The CDR3 DNA follows: TGTGCCAGCAGTTACTCTCCGGGCATTCAGTACTTC.

The rearrangement uses TRBV30 and TRBJ1-1; D not certain. There are 12 residues in the CDR3. Germline assignment: CDR1 GTSNPN and CDR2 SVGIG (reference sequence). Trimming took off 2 bases at V and 7 bases at J, with 11 bases between the two ends. The CDR3 DNA is TGTGCCTGGAGTCGGGTACACCTTGAAGCTTTCTTT. Its protein is CAWSRVHLEAFF. Filled out from reference TRBV30 and TRBJ1-1, the complete variable domain reads SQTIHQWPATLVQPVGSPLSLECTVEGTSNPNLYWYRQAAGRGLQLLFYSVGIGQISSEVPQNLSASRPQDRQFILSSKKLLLSDSGFYLCAWSRVHLEAFFGQGTRLTVV.

The CDR3 here is CASSPDSNPPNRQYF. In nucleotides, the CDR3 is TGTGCCAGTAGTCCGGACAGTAATCCTCCGAATAGGCAGTATTTT. The genes are TRBV19 and TRBJ2-3; possibly TRBD1 for D (6 bases). The CDR3 runs 15 residues. Germline V gene lookup returns CDR1 LNHDA and CDR2 SQIVND (reference sequence). The germline V and J ends were trimmed by 5 bases and 11 bases, with 23 bases remaining between them.

The chain joins TRBV28 to TRBJ1-1; D possibly corresponds to TRBD1 (6 bases). V lost 8 bases and J 6 bases, leaving 16 bases between the germline ends. This CDR3 comprises 13 residues. The germline gives CDR1 MDHEN, CDR2 SYDVKM. The DNA for the CDR3 is TGTGCCAGCTTCCTCCGAGGGGGGGCTGAAGCTTTCTTT. The encoded protein is CASFLRGGAEAFF.

CDR3 bases: TGTGCCAGCAGAATTCCAGGGCGCGGTGGGTATGGCTACACCTTC. It encodes CASRIPGRGGYGYTF. The chain has TRBV6-5 and TRBJ1-2; D is perhaps TRBD1 (5 bases). V lost 6 bases, J lost 5 bases, and 19 bases lay in between. The CDR3 has 15 residues. Germline-derived CDR1 and CDR2 are MNHEY and SVGAGI.

The rearrangement uses TRBV6-1 and TRBJ2-7, with D perhaps matching TRBD1 (6 bases). The CDR3 is 16 residues long. Trimming removed 1 base at V and 2 bases at J, with 15 bases between. CDR1 MNHNS and CDR2 SASEGT come from the germline V gene. The CDR3, as DNA: TGTGCCAGCAGTGAAGGGGGGCTAGACAATACCTACGAGCAGTACTTC. It translates to CASSEGGLDNTYEQYF.

The chain combines TRBV28 with TRBJ2-7; TRBD1 matches 10 bases. The germline CDR1 and CDR2 sequences are MDHEN and SYDVKM. CDR3 length equals 15 residues. Trimming at V came to 4 bases and at J to 6 bases, leaving 9 bases not matched to a gene. The CDR3 loop reads CASSSPGQGRSEQYF. The DNA for the CDR3 is TGTGCCAGCAGTTCACCGGGACAGGGGAGATCCGAGCAGTACTTC.

This clone was counted a single time. The gene calls are TRBV3-1 (or the pseudogene TRBV3-2) and TRBJ2-5, with TRBD2 matching over 12 bases. V was clipped by 4 bases and J by 5 bases; unmatched bases: 5. The CDR3 runs to 15 residues. Germline V gene sequence: CDR1 LGHDT, CDR2 YNNKEL (reference sequence). The CDR3 DNA reads TGTGCCAGCAGCCTCCGACTAGCGGGGGTGGAGACCCAGTACTTC. As protein: CASSLRLAGVETQYF.

The chain couples TRBV27 to TRBJ1-1; tentative D call: TRBD1 (5 bases). The CDR3 runs to 14 residues. V was shortened by 5 bases and J by 0 bases, with 10 bases between the two germline ends. Germline V lookup: CDR1 MNHEY, CDR2 SMNVEV (reference sequence). The CDR3 nucleotides are TGTGCCAGCAGTCCTGGAGGGGTGAACACTGAAGCTTTCTTT. This sequence encodes CASSPGGVNTEAFF.

The V call is TRBV30, the J call TRBJ2-3; 12 positions match TRBD1. This CDR3 has 16 amino acids. The germline gives CDR1 GTSNPN, CDR2 SVGIG (reference sequence). Trimming at V came to 4 bases and at J to 7 bases, leaving 12 bases not matched to a gene. The CDR3 reads CAWIPRGTGGAYTQYF. Here the CDR3 DNA reads TGTGCCTGGATTCCTAGGGGGACAGGGGGCGCTTATACGCAGTATTTT.

This chain links TRBV6-2 or TRBV6-3 with TRBJ2-1; 9 nucleotides align to TRBD2. Germline CDR1 reads MNHEY; CDR2 reads SVGEGT. The CDR3 consists of 19 residues. V was pared by 0 bases and J by 0 bases, with 9 bases of the junction left unmatched. CDR3 region: CASSYSLRGGLYSYNEQFF. CDR3 coding DNA: TGTGCCAGCAGTTACTCTTTGCGGGGGGGCCTATACTCCTACAATGAGCAGTTCTTC.

The chain has TRBV6-1 and TRBJ1-3; TRBD1 aligns across 9 bases. Germline loops: CDR1 MNHNS, CDR2 SASEGT. The CDR3 loop spans 16 amino acids. J lost 5 bases, V lost 1 base, and 6 bases had no gene match. In nucleotides, the CDR3 is TGTGCCAGCAGTGAAGGCCCGGGACAGGGCAGAAACACCATATATTTT. Encoded protein: CASSEGPGQGRNTIYF.

The chain is built from TRBV6-5 and TRBJ2-1; D gene ambiguous. This CDR3 contains 14 residues. V dropped 2 bases and J dropped 8 bases, with 13 bases sitting between them. CDR1 and CDR2 from the germline V gene are MNHEY and SVGAGI. The CDR3 reads CASSYNAVSDEQFF. CDR3 DNA: TGTGCCAGCAGTTACAATGCGGTTTCAGATGAGCAGTTCTTC.

The gene calls are TRBV12-3 or TRBV12-4 and TRBJ1-2; D is perhaps TRBD1 (5 bases). V lost 3 bases and J 6 bases, leaving 11 bases between the germline ends. The CDR3 has 13 amino acids. In DNA form, the CDR3 reads TGTGCCAGCAGTTTGAGCAGGGCTGATGGCTACACCTTC. Translation gives CASSLSRADGYTF.